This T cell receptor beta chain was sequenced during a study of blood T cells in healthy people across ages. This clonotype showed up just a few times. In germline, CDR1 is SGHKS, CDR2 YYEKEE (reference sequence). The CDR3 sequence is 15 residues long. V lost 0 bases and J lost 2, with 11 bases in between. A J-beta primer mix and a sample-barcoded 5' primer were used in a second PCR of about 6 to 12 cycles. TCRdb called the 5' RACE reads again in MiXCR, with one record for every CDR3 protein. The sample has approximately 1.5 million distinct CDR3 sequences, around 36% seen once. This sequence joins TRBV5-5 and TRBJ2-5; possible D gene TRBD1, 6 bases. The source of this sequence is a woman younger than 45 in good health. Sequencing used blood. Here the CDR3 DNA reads TGTGCCAGCAGCTTGGCCCCGGACAGACAAGAGACCCAGTACTTC. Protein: CASSLAPDRQETQYF.